This T cell receptor beta chain was sequenced for a study of blood T cell repertoires in COVID-19. Germline CDR1 reads SQVTM; CDR2 reads ANQGSEA. The CDR3 covers 13 residues. Trimming at V came to 3 bases and at J to 10 bases, leaving 6 bases not matched to a gene. Some clones are missing from TCRdb's copy, which holds only in-frame ones; the method was immunoSEQ multiplex PCR. The data show 26,000 or so clones, with about nine tenths seen just once and 2.5% to 3% held by the top ten. The genes are TRBV29-1 and TRBJ2-3; TRBD2 matches at 11 bases. The source is a human donor in a cohort sampled during active COVID-19. The specimen sequenced was peripheral blood. The CDR3 bases are TGCAGCGTTGATACTAGCGGGGGTTTGGCGCAGTATTTT. Translated, it gives CSVDTSGGLAQYF.